The 22 T cell receptor beta chains in this list originate from one sample, sequenced in a study of graft-versus-host responses after intestinal transplantation. Produced via immunoSEQ multiplex PCR; TCRdb's table is partial and in-frame only. Of roughly 96,000 clones detected, 75% to 95% appear once; the ten largest clones hold 0.5%. Antigen specificity for these receptors is unknown. The sample was unstimulated CD8+ T cells sorted from spleen or lymph node cells, taken before intestinal transplant. The receptor set was obtained from a human donor who received an intestinal transplant.

The rearrangement joins TRBV2 to TRBJ2-7; 13 bases line up with TRBD2. The germline gives CDR1 SNHLY, CDR2 FYNNEI. The ends lost 6 bases at V and 3 bases at J; junction bases unmatched: 5. The CDR3 covers 15 residues. For the CDR3, the DNA is TGTGCCAGCAGCGAACTAGCGGGGGGGCACTACGAGCAGTACTTC. It translates to CASSELAGGHYEQYF.

The genes are TRBV4-3 and TRBJ2-2; no definite D call. The V gene's germline CDR1 is LGHNA and CDR2 YSLEER. The CDR3 sequence is 14 residues long. Between the trimmed V and J ends, which lost 4 bases and 1 base, there was a span of 7 bases. CDR3 residues: CASSLRQNTGELFF. The CDR3 region has the DNA TGCGCCAGCAGCCTTAGACAGAACACCGGGGAGCTGTTTTTT.

This clone was recorded only once. V gene TRBV5-1 combines with J gene TRBJ2-7, with TRBD1 matching 11 bases. J was trimmed by 0 bases and V by 2 bases; bases with no gene match: 1. Germline V gene lookup returns CDR1 SGHRS and CDR2 YFSETQ. The CDR3 sequence is 15 residues long. CDR3 protein: CASSFGTGGSYEQYF. The CDR3 DNA follows: TGCGCCAGCAGCTTTGGGACAGGGGGCTCCTACGAGCAGTACTTC. The whole variable domain, filled in from reference TRBV5-1 and TRBJ2-7, reads KAGVTQTPRYLIKTRGQQVTLSCSPISGHRSVSWYQQTPGQGLQFLFEYFSETQRNKGNFPGRFSGRQFSNSRSEMNVSTLELGDSALYLCASSFGTGGSYEQYFGPGTRLTVT.

This rearrangement joins TRBV7-9 to TRBJ1-1; TRBD1 matches at 7 bases. The germline V gene has CDR1 SEHNR and CDR2 FQNEAQ (reference sequence). This CDR3 contains 12 residues. Germline trimming cut 4 bases from V and 11 bases from J; bases unmatched to any gene: 7. The CDR3, as DNA: TGTGCCAGCAGCTGGACAGGAAGCGCGGCTTTCTTT. It codes for CASSWTGSAAFF.

The CDR3 spells CSVGGVDSYYGYTF. In DNA form, the CDR3 reads TGCAGCGTTGGTGGAGTCGACAGTTATTATGGCTACACCTTC. The V and J genes are TRBV29-1 and TRBJ1-2, with TRBD1 as a possible D gene (5 bases). Germline-derived CDR1 and CDR2 are SQVTM and ANQGSEA. The germline V and J ends were trimmed by 4 bases and 5 bases, with 17 bases remaining between them. The CDR3 spans 14 residues.

This rearrangement joins TRBV4-3 to TRBJ1-5; 7 bases fit TRBD1. There are 15 residues in the CDR3. Germline CDR1 is LGHNA and CDR2 is YSLEER. J gave up 6 bases and V 0 bases, and 5 bases lay outside the gene matches. CDR3 sequence: CASSQDLTGAQPQHF. The CDR3 DNA sequence: TGCGCCAGCAGCCAAGATCTCACAGGGGCTCAGCCCCAGCATTTT.

V and J are TRBV4-3 and TRBJ2-2; 9 bases line up with TRBD1. V was pared by 4 bases and J by 6 bases, with 3 bases of the junction left unmatched. This CDR3 contains 14 residues. The germline V gene has CDR1 LGHNA and CDR2 YSLEER. CDR3 protein: CASSRNRGPGELFF. CDR3 DNA sequence: TGCGCCAGCAGCCGCAACAGGGGGCCCGGGGAGCTGTTTTTT.

The V call is TRBV15, the J call TRBJ2-7; 8 bases match TRBD2. From germline, CDR1 is LNHNV and CDR2 YYDKDF (reference sequence). V lost 3 bases to trimming and J lost 4 bases; unmatched junction nucleotides: 14. CDR3 length: 17 residues. CDR3 loop: CATSSHRTGRAVYEQYF. CDR3 nucleotide sequence: TGTGCCACCAGCAGCCATCGTACCGGGAGGGCGGTATACGAGCAGTACTTC.

The chain uses TRBV2 and TRBJ1-5; D gene uncertain. Germline-derived CDR1 and CDR2 are SNHLY and FYNNEI. This CDR3 is built from 14 residues. Deletions cut 6 bases from V and 10 bases from J, with 19 bases between. The CDR3 bases are TGTGCCAGCAGGCCCAACGGCGGGTTTGAACCCCAGCATTTT. Encoded protein: CASRPNGGFEPQHF.

This sequence joins TRBV7-9 and TRBJ1-2; TRBD1 matches 9 bases. V trimming: 1 base; J trimming: 6 bases; junction bases outside the gene matches: 0. The CDR3 is 13 amino acids. Germline V gene sequence: CDR1 SEHNR, CDR2 FQNEAQ (reference sequence). The CDR3: CASSLDRGHGYTF. Here the CDR3 DNA reads TGTGCCAGCAGCTTAGACAGGGGGCATGGCTACACCTTC. Full variable domain (missing parts from reference TRBV7-9 and TRBJ1-2): DTGVSQNPRHKITKRGQNVTFRCDPISEHNRLYWYRQTLGQGPEFLTYFQNEAQLEKSRLLSDRFSAERPKGSFSTLEIQRTEQGDSAMYLCASSLDRGHGYTFGSGTRLTVV.

The V call is TRBV4-1, the J call TRBJ2-7; TRBD2 agrees at 9 bases. Germline CDR1 reads MGHRA; CDR2 reads YSYEKL. There are 15 residues in the CDR3. After removal of 3 bases from V and 3 bases from J, the junction contained 6 bases not matched to a gene. This CDR3 reads CASSQFNSGGYEQYF. The CDR3 nucleotides read TGCGCCAGCAGCCAGTTCAATAGCGGGGGCTACGAGCAGTACTTC.

The chain is built from TRBV9 and TRBJ1-1; unclear D gene. V lost 3 bases to trimming and J lost 3 bases, with 9 bases between them. This CDR3 comprises 13 residues. Germline V gives CDR1 SGDLS, CDR2 YYNGEE. CDR3 sequence reads: CASSEMADTEAFF. The CDR3 DNA follows: TGTGCCAGCAGCGAGATGGCAGACACTGAAGCTTTCTTT.

This clone was found once. The chain joins TRBV29-1 to TRBJ2-1; 9 nucleotides agree with TRBD2. J was trimmed by 8 bases and V by 0 bases; bases with no gene match: 8. Germline CDR1 and CDR2: SQVTM and ANQGSEA. The CDR3 length is 15 residues. The CDR3, as DNA: TGCAGCGTTGAAGATCAGCGCGGGAGGGCCTATGAGCAGTTCTTC. Translation: CSVEDQRGRAYEQFF.

This clone showed up just once. The genes are TRBV5-8 and TRBJ1-4; 9 bases agree with TRBD1. The V and J ends lost 3 bases and 8 bases, in that order; junction bases with no gene match: 5. Germline CDR1 is SGHTS and CDR2 is YDEGEE. The CDR3 loop spans 14 amino acids. Written as DNA, the CDR3 is TGTGCCAGCAGCTCGGGACAGGGAGGAGAAAAACTGTTTTTT. Translated, it gives CASSSGQGGEKLFF.

The chain carries TRBV7-6 and TRBJ2-1; TRBD2 matches 7 bases. The CDR3 length is 17 residues. V gave up 1 base and J gave up 0 bases; unmatched junction bases: 6. Germline V lookup: CDR1 SGHVS, CDR2 FNYEAQ. CDR3 sequence: CASSLELASSSYNEQFF. The CDR3 DNA reads as TGTGCCAGCAGCTTAGAACTAGCGTCGAGCTCCTACAATGAGCAGTTCTTC.

The chain links TRBV27 to TRBJ2-3; TRBD1 agrees at 8 bases. Per the germline V gene, CDR1 is MNHEY and CDR2 is SMNVEV (reference sequence). This CDR3 is built from 15 residues. The trim removed 4 bases at V and 6 bases at J, leaving 9 bases unmatched. CDR3 nucleotides: TGTGCCAGCAGTTCCGACAGGGGCCTCACGGATACGCAGTATTTT. It is translated as CASSSDRGLTDTQYF.

The chain couples TRBV9 to TRBJ2-1, with D possibly TRBD2 on 6 matching bases. The CDR3 totals 16 residues. From germline, CDR1 is SGDLS and CDR2 YYNGEE. V was clipped by 2 bases and J by 0 bases, with 12 bases between them. CDR3 in amino acids: CASSVGHSGSYNEQFF. CDR3 DNA: TGTGCCAGCAGCGTTGGACATAGCGGCTCCTACAATGAGCAGTTCTTC.

The chain joins TRBV19 to TRBJ2-1, with TRBD2 as a possible D gene (6 bases). The V gene's germline CDR1 is LNHDA and CDR2 SQIVND (reference sequence). There are 17 residues in the CDR3. Trimming took off 3 bases at V and 0 bases at J, with 15 bases between the two ends. The chain's CDR3 is CASSIGLASSSYNEQFF. The CDR3 coding sequence is TGTGCCAGTAGTATTGGGCTAGCGTCCAGCTCCTACAATGAGCAGTTCTTC.

The J gene is TRBJ2-5, the V gene TRBV5-6; maybe TRBD2 (6 bases). CDR1 is SGHDT, CDR2 YYEEEE, per germline. This CDR3 spans 18 amino acids. With 0 bases removed from V and 0 bases from J, the gap between germline ends came to 18 bases. The CDR3 protein is CASSLVGAGGLYQETQYF. The CDR3, as DNA: TGTGCCAGCAGCTTGGTCGGAGCGGGTGGTTTGTACCAAGAGACCCAGTACTTC.

The chain employs TRBV27 and TRBJ2-7; no firm D call. The CDR3 has 14 amino acids. Germline V gene data show CDR1 as MNHEY and CDR2 as SMNVEV (reference sequence). With 3 bases removed from V and 0 bases from J, the gap between germline ends came to 9 bases. This CDR3 reads CASSFDFYSYEQYF. Written as DNA, the CDR3 is TGTGCCAGCAGTTTCGACTTCTACTCCTACGAGCAGTACTTC.

The CDR3 spells CASSLGGGLADYEQYF. CDR3 DNA: TGTGCCAGCAGCTTAGGGGGGGGACTAGCAGACTACGAGCAGTACTTC. This chain connects TRBV7-2 to TRBJ2-7, with TRBD2 identical over 9 bases. The CDR3 spans 16 residues. Germline V gene sequence: CDR1 SGHTA, CDR2 FQGNSA. The J segment lost 3 bases and the V segment lost 1 base, leaving 7 bases of the junction unmatched.

CDR3 in amino acids: CASSIDRGSNQPQHF. CDR3 in DNA: TGTGCCAGCAGCATTGACAGGGGTAGCAATCAGCCCCAGCATTTT. V is TRBV7-6 and J is TRBJ1-5, with 8 nucleotides matching TRBD1. There are 15 residues in the CDR3. CDR1 is SGHVS, CDR2 FNYEAQ, per germline. V shed 5 bases, J shed 0 bases, and the junction held 3 bases outside the gene matches.